A selection of T cell receptor beta chains follows, all from one sample in a study of chemoradiotherapy in HPV16-positive cancers. Libraries were prepared by immunoSEQ multiplex PCR; TCRdb keeps only in-frame clonotypes and omits some of them. The data contain under 20,000 clones, around 74% of them singletons. This material was obtained from a patient who underwent chemoradiotherapy. Source of these receptors: a human donor with HPV-associated anogenital cancer. Each CDR3 is given with its conserved first and last residue. The order of the fields is D gene, V gene, J gene, clone size, CDR3 DNA, CDR3 protein. D genes are given only for firm matches. Size values are once, few and many counts, or a class for expanded clones, and some rows have none.

D gene: -
V gene: TRBV10-1
J gene: TRBJ2-7
clone size: -
CDR3 DNA: TGCGCCAGCAGTGAGTATGGTAGAGACACGTTC
CDR3 protein: CASSEYGRDTF

D gene: TRBD1
V gene: TRBV28
J gene: TRBJ1-1
clone size: -
CDR3 DNA: TGTGCCAGCAGGACGACAGGGGGCGACACTGAAGCTTTCTTT
CDR3 protein: CASRTTGGDTEAFF

D gene: -
V gene: TRBV11-2
J gene: TRBJ1-2
clone size: -
CDR3 DNA: TGTGCCAGCAGCTCTCGCCTACAGAGAAACTATGGCTACACCTTC
CDR3 protein: CASSSRLQRNYGYTF

D gene: TRBD2
V gene: TRBV4-2
J gene: TRBJ2-7
clone size: -
CDR3 DNA: TGTGCCAGCAGCCAAGACCAGATTAGCGGGGGGAACTACGAGCAGTACTTC
CDR3 protein: CASSQDQISGGNYEQYF

D gene: -
V gene: TRBV7-2
J gene: TRBJ2-5
clone size: -
CDR3 DNA: TGTGCCAGCAGCTTACTAGGAGAGACCCAGTACTTC
CDR3 protein: CASSLLGETQYF

D gene: -
V gene: TRBV10-3
J gene: TRBJ1-1
clone size: -
CDR3 DNA: TGTGCCATCAGTGAGAGGGACACTGAAGCTTTCTTT
CDR3 protein: CAISERDTEAFF

D gene: -
V gene: TRBV2
J gene: TRBJ2-1
clone size: -
CDR3 DNA: TGTGCCAGCAGTGATTCACAGGGCTGGCACAATGAGCAGTTCTTC
CDR3 protein: CASSDSQGWHNEQFF

D gene: -
V gene: TRBV15
J gene: TRBJ1-4
clone size: -
CDR3 DNA: TGTGCCACCAGCAGAGTTATGTGGGGTAATGAAAAACTGTTTTTT
CDR3 protein: CATSRVMWGNEKLFF

D gene: TRBD2
V gene: TRBV18
J gene: TRBJ2-1
clone size: once
CDR3 DNA: TGTGCCAGCTCCCCACAGCGGGGCTACAATGAGCAGTTCTTC
CDR3 protein: CASSPQRGYNEQFF

D gene: -
V gene: TRBV7-6
J gene: TRBJ2-5
clone size: -
CDR3 DNA: TGTGCCAGCAGCTTAGCGAGGGCCAACCAAGAGACCCAGTACTTC
CDR3 protein: CASSLARANQETQYF

D gene: -
V gene: TRBV7-2
J gene: TRBJ2-6
clone size: -
CDR3 DNA: TGTGCCAGCAGGCGTTCTTTGGCTGCTGGGGCCAACGTCCTGACTTTC
CDR3 protein: CASRRSLAAGANVLTF

D gene: -
V gene: TRBV9
J gene: TRBJ1-1
clone size: -
CDR3 DNA: TGTGCCAGCAGCGTAACAGGGCGCGCGGATGAAGCTTTCTTT
CDR3 protein: CASSVTGRADEAFF

D gene: -
V gene: TRBV9
J gene: TRBJ2-3
clone size: -
CDR3 DNA: -
CDR3 protein: CASSVGPGGTDTQYF

D gene: -
V gene: TRBV4-1
J gene: TRBJ2-6
clone size: once
CDR3 DNA: TGCGCCAGCAGCTCGACAACCGGGACCTCGGGGGCCAACGTCCTGACTTTC
CDR3 protein: CASSSTTGTSGANVLTF

D gene: -
V gene: TRBV2
J gene: TRBJ1-5
clone size: -
CDR3 DNA: TGTGCCAGCAGTCTTAACGGTATTAGCAATCAGCCCCAGCATTTT
CDR3 protein: CASSLNGISNQPQHF

D gene: -
V gene: TRBV7-8
J gene: TRBJ2-1
clone size: -
CDR3 DNA: TGTGCCAGCAGCCCAAGCTGGGACTCCCGCTCCTACAATGAGCAGTTCTTC
CDR3 protein: CASSPSWDSRSYNEQFF

D gene: -
V gene: TRBV2
J gene: TRBJ2-6
clone size: once
CDR3 DNA: TGTGCCAGCGAAACAGGATCTGGGGCCAACGTCCTGACTTTC
CDR3 protein: CASETGSGANVLTF

D gene: TRBD1
V gene: TRBV19
J gene: TRBJ1-6
clone size: -
CDR3 DNA: TGTGCCAGTAGTGCCCGACCCAGGGACAGGGGACCTTCACCCCTCCACTTT
CDR3 protein: CASSARPRDRGPSPLHF

D gene: -
V gene: TRBV11-3
J gene: TRBJ2-3
clone size: -
CDR3 DNA: TGTGCCAGCAGCGCTTCGGGGGCAGATACGCAGTATTTT
CDR3 protein: CASSASGADTQYF

D gene: -
V gene: TRBV6-5
J gene: TRBJ1-2
clone size: -
CDR3 DNA: TGTGCCAGCAGTTACTATACAGGGTACAGTGGCTACACCTTC
CDR3 protein: CASSYYTGYSGYTF

D gene: TRBD2
V gene: TRBV6-5
J gene: TRBJ2-1
clone size: -
CDR3 DNA: TGTGCCAGCAGTTACCGTTGGGGGGGCAATGAGCAGTTCTTC
CDR3 protein: CASSYRWGGNEQFF

D gene: -
V gene: TRBV7-8
J gene: TRBJ2-7
clone size: few
CDR3 DNA: TGTGCCAGCAGCTTATTGGTGTCCTACGAGCAGTACTTC
CDR3 protein: CASSLLVSYEQYF

D gene: -
V gene: TRBV18
J gene: TRBJ2-1
clone size: -
CDR3 DNA: TGTGCCAGCTCACCAAGCCCAGGGTACGTACGGACCACCTACAATGAGCAGTTCTTC
CDR3 protein: CASSPSPGYVRTTYNEQFF

D gene: -
V gene: TRBV7-2
J gene: TRBJ2-7
clone size: once
CDR3 DNA: TGTGCCAGCAGCTACCGGGACTCCTACGAGCAGTACTTC
CDR3 protein: CASSYRDSYEQYF

D gene: -
V gene: TRBV4-3
J gene: TRBJ1-2
clone size: -
CDR3 DNA: TGCGCCAGCAGCCAAGCAGTCTCCCCGTGGACGATATATGGCTACACCTTC
CDR3 protein: CASSQAVSPWTIYGYTF

D gene: TRBD1
V gene: TRBV5-6
J gene: TRBJ2-7
clone size: few
CDR3 DNA: TGTGCCAGCAGCTTTAGGGGGACAGGCCATTACGAGCAGTACTTC
CDR3 protein: CASSFRGTGHYEQYF

D gene: -
V gene: TRBV5-1
J gene: TRBJ1-1
clone size: -
CDR3 DNA: TGCGCCAGTAAAGTTGGCGGCGATGTGAACACTGAAGCTTTCTTT
CDR3 protein: CASKVGGDVNTEAFF

D gene: -
V gene: TRBV10-3
J gene: TRBJ1-4
clone size: -
CDR3 DNA: TGTGCCATCAGTCCCGGGACCCTCGGGGAAAAACTGTTTTTT
CDR3 protein: CAISPGTLGEKLFF

D gene: -
V gene: TRBV6-1
J gene: TRBJ1-1
clone size: once
CDR3 DNA: TGTGCCAGCTCCCAAAACATGAACACTGAAGCTTTCTTT
CDR3 protein: CASSQNMNTEAFF

D gene: -
V gene: TRBV4-2
J gene: TRBJ1-6
clone size: -
CDR3 DNA: TGTGCCAGCAGCCAAGTCGACGGGGGGCAGTCCTATAATTCACCCCTCCACTTT
CDR3 protein: CASSQVDGGQSYNSPLHF

D gene: TRBD2
V gene: TRBV18
J gene: TRBJ2-1
clone size: -
CDR3 DNA: TGTGCCAGCTCAATAACGGGGGGGGGATCCCCAGATGAGCAGTTCTTC
CDR3 protein: CASSITGGGSPDEQFF

D gene: -
V gene: TRBV5-6
J gene: TRBJ2-7
clone size: few
CDR3 DNA: TGTGCCAGCAGCTTGGGAGGGGCGAGAAAGTACTTC
CDR3 protein: CASSLGGARKYF

D gene: -
V gene: TRBV27
J gene: TRBJ2-7
clone size: -
CDR3 DNA: TGTGCCAGTCGACTGAAGATTGAGTACGAGCAGTACTTC
CDR3 protein: CASRLKIEYEQYF

D gene: -
V gene: TRBV5-6
J gene: TRBJ2-7
clone size: -
CDR3 DNA: TGTGCCAGCTGCCTTGGGGGGTCGGAGGAGCAGTACTTC
CDR3 protein: CASCLGGSEEQYF

D gene: -
V gene: TRBV2
J gene: TRBJ1-4
clone size: -
CDR3 DNA: TGTGCCAGCTCTAGGGGCGCGTTAGAAAAACTGTTTTTT
CDR3 protein: CASSRGALEKLFF

D gene: TRBD2
V gene: TRBV5-4
J gene: TRBJ2-3
clone size: -
CDR3 DNA: TGTGCCAGCAGCTTCAGCGGGGGGGCCTCCGGAGATACGCAGTATTTT
CDR3 protein: CASSFSGGASGDTQYF

D gene: -
V gene: TRBV6-1
J gene: TRBJ2-6
clone size: -
CDR3 DNA: TGTGCCAGCGGGAGCGGCTCTGGGGCCAACGTCCTGACTTTC
CDR3 protein: CASGSGSGANVLTF

D gene: -
V gene: TRBV6-1
J gene: TRBJ2-1
clone size: -
CDR3 DNA: TGTGCCAGCAGTGAAGGGGAGTGGGAGGCTCACAATGAGCAGTTCTTC
CDR3 protein: CASSEGEWEAHNEQFF

D gene: TRBD1
V gene: TRBV13
J gene: TRBJ1-1
clone size: -
CDR3 DNA: TGTGCCAGCAGCTTAAGGGGGCACACTGAAGCTTTCTTT
CDR3 protein: CASSLRGHTEAFF

D gene: TRBD2
V gene: TRBV7-2
J gene: TRBJ2-5
clone size: -
CDR3 DNA: TGTGCCAGCAGCTTAACGGCCAGCGGAGCGGGGAACCAAGAGACCCAGTACTTC
CDR3 protein: CASSLTASGAGNQETQYF

D gene: -
V gene: TRBV2
J gene: TRBJ2-3
clone size: -
CDR3 DNA: TGTGCCAGCAATGGGGTTCCCACAGATACGCAGTATTTT
CDR3 protein: CASNGVPTDTQYF

D gene: -
V gene: TRBV7-2
J gene: TRBJ1-5
clone size: few
CDR3 DNA: TGTGCCAGCAGCGCCGGGAGGGTGAGGGGTCAGCCCCAGCATTTT
CDR3 protein: CASSAGRVRGQPQHF

D gene: TRBD2
V gene: TRBV11-2
J gene: TRBJ2-5
clone size: -
CDR3 DNA: TGTGCCAGCACCGAGGGGAAGGGGCGGGGGGGAGAGACCCAGTACTTC
CDR3 protein: CASTEGKGRGGETQYF

D gene: TRBD2
V gene: TRBV9
J gene: TRBJ2-1
clone size: -
CDR3 DNA: TGTGCCAGCAGCGTAGGAGCGGGGGAAGCCTACAATGAGCAGTTCTTC
CDR3 protein: CASSVGAGEAYNEQFF

D gene: TRBD1
V gene: TRBV27
J gene: TRBJ1-1
clone size: -
CDR3 DNA: TGTGCCGTAGGAGGACAGGCACTTAATGAAGCTTTCTTT
CDR3 protein: CAVGGQALNEAFF

D gene: -
V gene: TRBV30
J gene: TRBJ2-4
clone size: -
CDR3 DNA: TGTGCCTGGAACAGGGATCCTTCAAACATTCAGTACTTC
CDR3 protein: CAWNRDPSNIQYF

D gene: -
V gene: TRBV10-3
J gene: TRBJ2-1
clone size: -
CDR3 DNA: TGTGCCATCAGTGCTAGGGACGATGAGCAGTTCTTC
CDR3 protein: CAISARDDEQFF

D gene: -
V gene: TRBV21-1
J gene: TRBJ1-5
clone size: once
CDR3 DNA: TGTGCCAGCTGGACAGTGTATAGCAATCAGCCCCAGCATTTT
CDR3 protein: CASWTVYSNQPQHF

D gene: TRBD1
V gene: TRBV6-6
J gene: TRBJ2-7
clone size: once
CDR3 DNA: TGTGCCAGCAATCCATCGGGACAGTTCCTCTACGAGCAGTACTTC
CDR3 protein: CASNPSGQFLYEQYF